This T cell receptor beta chain was observed in a study of OX40 agonist ivuxolimab in advanced cancers. For the study at large: Partial responses were observed in three patients, of whom one had hepatocellular carcinoma and two had cutaneous melanoma.

Study-wide results and limits: Expanded peripheral T cell antigen specificity was not determined.

Germline assignment: CDR1 SGHAT and CDR2 FQNNGV. V lost 5 bases to trimming and J lost 15 bases; unmatched junction nucleotides: 15. This CDR3 is built from 14 residues. A word on this clone: What it recognizes is unknown.

The repertoire was sequenced with immunoSEQ multiplex PCR; TCRdb's copy has only in-frame clones and lacks some. The sample gives tens of thousands of clones, roughly nine tenths of which show up once; about 0.77% is in the top ten. The gene calls are TRBV11-2 and TRBJ2-1, with 8 bases matching TRBD2. The sequence was collected from an adult with an advanced solid tumor such as melanoma, head and neck, liver or kidney cancer. Specimen: CD4+ or CD8+ T cells sorted from blood, collected in a trial of the OX40 agonist ivuxolimab. Written as DNA, the CDR3 is TGTGCCAGCAGCACCCGCTCCTTCGGGGGGGCCCCGTTCTTC. This encodes CASSTRSFGGAPFF.